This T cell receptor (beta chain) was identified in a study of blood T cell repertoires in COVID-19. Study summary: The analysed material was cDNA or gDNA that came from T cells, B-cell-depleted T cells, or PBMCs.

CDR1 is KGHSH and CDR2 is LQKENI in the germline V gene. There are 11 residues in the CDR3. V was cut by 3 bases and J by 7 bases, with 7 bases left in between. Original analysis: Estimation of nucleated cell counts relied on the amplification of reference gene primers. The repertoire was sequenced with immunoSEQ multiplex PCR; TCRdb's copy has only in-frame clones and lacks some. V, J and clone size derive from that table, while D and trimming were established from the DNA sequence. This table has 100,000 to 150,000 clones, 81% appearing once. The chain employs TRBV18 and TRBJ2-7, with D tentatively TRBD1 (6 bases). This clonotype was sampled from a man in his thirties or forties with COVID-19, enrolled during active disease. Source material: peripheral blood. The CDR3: CASSPGTEQYF. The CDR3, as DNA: TGTGCCAGCTCACCTGGGACAGAGCAGTACTTC. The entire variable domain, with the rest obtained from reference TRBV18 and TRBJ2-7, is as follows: NAGVMQNPRHLVRRRGQEARLRCSPMKGHSHVYWYRQLPEEGLKFMVYLQKENIIDESGMPKERFSAEFPKEGPSILRIQQVVRGDSAAYFCASSPGTEQYFGPGTRLTVT.